One and the same sample provided the 20 T cell receptor beta chains below, sequenced in a study of T cell responses to AZD1222 COVID-19 vaccine. Sequencing was performed with immunoSEQ multiplex PCR; in TCRdb, only in-frame clones are kept and a portion is missing. The table lists about 180,000 clones, more than 75% of them singletons. The starting material was peripheral blood, obtained 28 days after the second AZD1222 dose. The receptor source for this set is an adult who received the AZD1222 COVID-19 vaccine.

This clone was found once. The chain combines TRBV12-3 or TRBV12-4 with TRBJ1-2, with D possibly TRBD1 on 5 matching bases. Between the trimmed V and J ends, which lost 5 bases and 4 bases, there was a span of 11 bases. The CDR3 loop spans 13 amino acids. The CDR3 DNA sequence: TGTGCCAGCAGTCCTCAGGGTAGCTATGGCTACACCTTC. Translating it yields CASSPQGSYGYTF.

This sequence joins TRBV5-5 and TRBJ1-1; maybe TRBD1 (6 bases). CDR3 length equals 14 residues. CDR1 and CDR2 (germline): SGHKS, YYEKEE (reference sequence). Trimming stripped 3 bases from V and 2 bases from J, with 11 bases between. CDR3 DNA: TGTGCCAGCAGCTCCGGACAGAGTAACACTGAAGCTTTCTTT. It is translated as CASSSGQSNTEAFF.

The chain carries TRBV11-2 and TRBJ2-7, with 9 positions matching TRBD1. V shed 5 bases and J 3 bases; nucleotides not matched to a gene: 5. The CDR3 runs 14 residues. The germline gives CDR1 SGHAT, CDR2 FQNNGV. CDR3 residues: CASSPQTGGYEQYF. Here the CDR3 DNA reads TGTGCCAGCAGCCCCCAGACAGGGGGCTACGAGCAGTACTTC.

This chain connects TRBV18 to TRBJ2-3; 12 bases are shared with TRBD2. V trimming: 1 base; J trimming: 6 bases; junction bases outside the gene matches: 14. The CDR3 totals 19 residues. Germline V gene sequence: CDR1 KGHSH, CDR2 LQKENI. The DNA for the CDR3 is TGTGCCAGCTCACCACTACGGACTAGCGGGGTCCAGGGTGCGGATACGCAGTATTTT. As protein: CASSPLRTSGVQGADTQYF.

This clone was counted a single time. V gene TRBV28 combines with J gene TRBJ2-7, with D perhaps TRBD1 or TRBD2 (6 bases each). Trimming took 6 bases from V and 2 from J, leaving 23 bases between them. CDR3 length equals 17 residues. Germline V lookup: CDR1 MDHEN, CDR2 SYDVKM. The CDR3 loop is CASSTQQDLGGTYEQYF. The CDR3 DNA follows: TGTGCCAGCAGCACTCAACAGGATCTGGGGGGCACCTACGAGCAGTACTTC.

The chain has TRBV4-2 and TRBJ1-1; 7 bases match TRBD1. The CDR3 is 15 amino acids. Germline V CDR1 and CDR2: LGHNA, YNFKEQ. Unmatched junction bases numbered 9, after V lost 4 bases and J lost 4 bases. The CDR3 sequence: CASSPQRGRFTEAFF. The CDR3, as DNA: TGTGCCAGCAGCCCACAAAGGGGGCGATTCACTGAAGCTTTCTTT.

The chain couples TRBV28 to TRBJ1-5, with D unclear. Per the germline V gene, CDR1 is MDHEN and CDR2 is SYDVKM. This CDR3 spans 12 amino acids. V was trimmed by 2 bases and J by 6 bases, leaving 5 bases between them. The CDR3 sequence: CASSLGRQPQHF. DNA for the CDR3: TGTGCCAGCAGTTTAGGTCGTCAGCCCCAGCATTTT.

As concerns this clone: This CDR3 is also generated by other DNA sequences in the sample. The chain has TRBV28 and TRBJ1-5, with TRBD1 identical over 9 bases. This CDR3 is 15 amino acids long. Germline values: CDR1 MDHEN, CDR2 SYDVKM. The junction had 6 bases not matched to a gene; V was cut back by 5 bases and J by 4 bases. The CDR3 DNA is TGTGCCAGCAGTCAGTCGGGACAGGGAAATCAGCCCCAGCATTTT. Amino acids: CASSQSGQGNQPQHF.

This sequence joins TRBV5-8 and TRBJ2-1; possibly TRBD1 for D (6 bases). The CDR3 is 15 amino acids. Germline lookup yields CDR1 SGHTS and CDR2 YDEGEE. Trimming cost V 2 bases and J 10 bases, with 19 bases left between them. The CDR3 protein is CASSLGQGDRLEQFF. For the CDR3, the DNA is TGTGCCAGCAGCTTAGGGCAGGGTGACAGGCTCGAGCAGTTCTTC.

The chain carries TRBV6-5 and TRBJ2-5, with 8 bases aligning to TRBD1. Germline CDR1 and CDR2: MNHEY and SVGAGI. This CDR3 contains 12 residues. The V gene end was trimmed by 8 bases and the J gene end by 4 bases; junction bases not matched to a gene: 3. DNA for the CDR3: TGTGCCAGCGGGACAGGTGGAGAGACCCAGTACTTC. This codes for CASGTGGETQYF.

This clone has a handful of counts. This chain connects TRBV15 to TRBJ1-2, with D maybe TRBD1 (6 bases). Germline CDR1 LNHNV, CDR2 YYDKDF (reference sequence). CDR3 length: 13 residues. V lost 0 bases and J lost 8, with 10 bases in between. The CDR3 DNA reads as TGTGCCACCAGCAGAGAAACAGGGAACGGCTACACCTTC. It codes for CATSRETGNGYTF.

This chain joins TRBV30 and TRBJ1-2; 8 bases are shared with TRBD1. Germline V gives CDR1 GTSNPN, CDR2 SVGIG (reference sequence). The trim removed 7 bases at V and 4 bases at J, leaving 2 bases unmatched. The CDR3 runs to 11 residues. As DNA, the CDR3 is TGTGCCTATGGACAGGGCTATGGCTACACCTTC. It encodes CAYGQGYGYTF.

This clone was counted once. The rearrangement links TRBV7-9 to TRBJ2-7, with 8 positions matching TRBD1. V lost 4 bases to trimming and J lost 7 bases; unmatched junction nucleotides: 12. This CDR3 has 15 residues. CDR1 and CDR2 (germline): SEHNR, FQNEAQ (reference sequence). Here the CDR3 reads CASSSRGQGRGEQYF. CDR3 DNA: TGTGCCAGCAGCTCAAGAGGACAGGGAAGGGGGGAGCAGTACTTC. Variable domain in full (rest from reference TRBV7-9 and TRBJ2-7): DTGVSQNPRHKITKRGQNVTFRCDPISEHNRLYWYRQTLGQGPEFLTYFQNEAQLEKSRLLSDRFSAERPKGSFSTLEIQRTEQGDSAMYLCASSSRGQGRGEQYFGPGTRLTVT.

V is TRBV28 and J is TRBJ2-7; TRBD1 aligns across 9 bases. Germline CDR1 reads MDHEN; CDR2 reads SYDVKM. Losses at the gene ends were 5 bases for V and 1 base for J; bases not matched to a gene: 6. This CDR3 has 15 residues. The CDR3 DNA reads TGTGCCAGCAGTGCCTCGGGACAGGGATCCTACGAGCAGTACTTC. This gives the protein CASSASGQGSYEQYF. The whole variable domain, remainder taken from reference TRBV28 and TRBJ2-7, is DVKVTQSSRYLVKRTGEKVFLECVQDMDHENMFWYRQDPGLGLRLIYFSYDVKMKEKGDIPEGYSVSREKKERFSLILESASTNQTSMYLCASSASGQGSYEQYFGPGTRLTVT.

The chain is built from TRBV29-1 and TRBJ2-7; D ambiguous. Deletions cut 6 bases from V and 2 bases from J, with 8 bases between. This CDR3 is built from 11 residues. Germline CDR1 SQVTM, CDR2 ANQGSEA. The CDR3 reads CSVRTAYEQYF. The CDR3, as DNA: TGCAGCGTACGGACGGCCTACGAGCAGTACTTC.

V gene TRBV29-1 combines with J gene TRBJ1-2; TRBD1 is a possible D gene (6 bases). The CDR3 spans 14 residues. From germline, CDR1 is SQVTM and CDR2 ANQGSEA. The V gene lost 0 bases and the J gene lost 4 bases, with 12 bases spanning the gap. The CDR3 DNA follows: TGCAGCGTTGAAGAGGCCAGGGGCTCCTATGGCTACACCTTC. It encodes CSVEEARGSYGYTF.

J is TRBJ1-2 and V is TRBV10-3, with TRBD1 as a possible D gene (5 bases). CDR1 is ENHRY and CDR2 is SYGVKD in the germline V gene. V was shortened by 0 bases and J by 3 bases, with 11 bases between the two germline ends. The CDR3 sequence is 15 residues long. Written as DNA, the CDR3 is TGTGCCATCAGTGAGTCTGACAGAGCTTACTATGGCTACACCTTC. Translating gives CAISESDRAYYGYTF.

The chain employs TRBV19 and TRBJ2-7, with 9 nucleotides matching TRBD1. The CDR3 loop spans 15 amino acids. Germline V lookup: CDR1 LNHDA, CDR2 SQIVND (reference sequence). J lost 5 bases, V lost 1 base, and 6 bases had no gene match. CDR3 region: CASSIGPGTGNEQYF. The CDR3 DNA is TGTGCCAGTAGTATAGGTCCCGGGACAGGGAACGAGCAGTACTTC.

The V call is TRBV28, the J call TRBJ1-4; D ambiguous. The CDR3 sequence is 12 residues long. Deletions cut 10 bases from V and 4 bases from J, with 10 bases between. CDR1 MDHEN and CDR2 SYDVKM come from the germline V gene. In nucleotides, the CDR3 is TGTGCCATAGGCGCTAGTAATGAAAAACTGTTTTTT. This gives the protein CAIGASNEKLFF.

The chain combines TRBV28 with TRBJ1-2; weak D call: TRBD1 (6 bases). V lost 6 bases and J 2 bases, leaving 10 bases between the germline ends. CDR1 MDHEN and CDR2 SYDVKM come from the germline V gene. This CDR3 has 13 amino acids. The CDR3 bases are TGTGCCAGCAGACTGGACAGCAACTATGGCTACACCTTC. It encodes CASRLDSNYGYTF.